This is a list of T cell receptor beta chains from one sample in a study of cytomegalovirus exposure and HLA in healthy donors. TCRdb's copy holds only in-frame clones and misses some; the assay was immunoSEQ multiplex PCR. The sample carries under 200,000 clones, 86% recorded once. The sample comprised PBMCs. The receptors derive from a woman in her late teens or twenties in good health and CMV-seronegative. Each CDR3 is given with its conserved first and last residue. The D gene is left open where the match is weak. The size of a clone is reported for some rows only, either as once, few or many, or as a class for expanded clones.

v_call	d_call	j_call	clone_size	cdr3_nt	cdr3_aa
TRBV2	NA	TRBJ2-6	NA	TGTGCCAGCATTCAAGGGGGTTCTGGGGCCAACGTCCTGACTTTC	CASIQGGSGANVLTF
TRBV2	TRBD2	TRBJ2-2	NA	TGTGCCAGCAGTGAAGCTGGGCTAGCGGGGAACACCGGGGAGCTGTTTTTT	CASSEAGLAGNTGELFF
TRBV7-2	NA	TRBJ1-5	NA	TGTGCCAGCAGCTTATGGGGGCAGTCGAATCAGCCCCAGCATTTT	CASSLWGQSNQPQHF
TRBV5-5	TRBD1	TRBJ1-5	few	TGTGCCAGCAGCTTTGCGGACAGGAGCGATAGCAATCAGCCCCAGCATTTT	CASSFADRSDSNQPQHF
TRBV18	TRBD2	TRBJ2-1	NA	TGTGCCAGCTCATTTCCGGGACTAGCGGGAGTGAGTGAGCAGTTCTTC	CASSFPGLAGVSEQFF
TRBV4-1	NA	TRBJ2-1	NA	TGCGCCAGCAGCCAAGATCTGGTGCGGCATGAGCAGTTCTTC	CASSQDLVRHEQFF
TRBV4-1	TRBD1	TRBJ2-7	NA	TGCGCCAGCAGCCAACGGACAGGCGGTAGGTACGAGCAGTACTTC	CASSQRTGGRYEQYF
TRBV6-4	NA	TRBJ1-1	NA	TGTGCCAGCAGTGACTCGGCGGGAAATCAGGTGTTT	CASSDSAGNQVF
TRBV15	NA	TRBJ1-3	NA	TGTGCCACCAGCAGAGGAGGCAGCCGCTCTGGAAACACCATATATTTT	CATSRGGSRSGNTIYF
TRBV28	NA	TRBJ1-1	NA	TGTGCCAGCAGTGATCCGGGACAGAACACTGAAGCTTTCTTT	CASSDPGQNTEAFF
TRBV4-2	TRBD1	TRBJ2-7	NA	TGTGCCAGCAGCCGCCTGACAGGGGCTCGATCCTACGAGCAGTACTTC	CASSRLTGARSYEQYF
TRBV7-9	NA	TRBJ1-3	NA	TGTGCCAGCAGCCTAAATATCGGAAACACCATATATTTT	CASSLNIGNTIYF
TRBV9	TRBD2	TRBJ2-2	NA	TGTGCCAGCAGCCCCCCGGCGGGAGGTAATACCGGGGAGCTGTTTTTT	CASSPPAGGNTGELFF
TRBV5-5	TRBD1	TRBJ2-7	NA	TGTGCCAGCAGCCGTACCGACAGGGACGTTGACTACGAGCAGTACTTC	CASSRTDRDVDYEQYF
TRBV25-1	TRBD2	TRBJ2-5	once	TGTGCCACCTCCGGGGGGAGACAAGAGACCCAGTACTTC	CATSGGRQETQYF
TRBV28	TRBD1	TRBJ1-6	NA	TGTGCCAGCAGTCCCGGGACAGCCTTTAATTCACCCCTCCACTTT	CASSPGTAFNSPLHF
TRBV27	NA	TRBJ1-1	NA	TGTGCCAGCAGTTTTTTGGACAGGAACACTGAAGCTTTCTTT	CASSFLDRNTEAFF
TRBV7-8	TRBD1	TRBJ2-7	medium-sized	TGTGCCAGCAGCACCCCTCGACAGGGGCCCTACGAGCAGTACTTC	CASSTPRQGPYEQYF
TRBV28	NA	TRBJ1-4	NA	TGTGCCAGCAGTTTGGAGGGGACGCACGGTAATGAAAAACTGTTTTTT	CASSLEGTHGNEKLFF
TRBV6-1	TRBD1	TRBJ1-1	few	TGTGCCAGCTCCGGCCCAGGGGGAACTGAAGCTTTCTTT	CASSGPGGTEAFF
TRBV18	TRBD1	TRBJ1-5	NA	TGTGCCAGCTCCTACCGGGGGACAGGGGAGGTGGGCAATCAGCCCCAGCATTTT	CASSYRGTGEVGNQPQHF
TRBV30	NA	TRBJ1-1	NA	TGTGCCTGGAGTGTTTTAAACACTGAAGCTTTCTTT	CAWSVLNTEAFF
TRBV7-9	NA	TRBJ2-5	NA	TGTGCAATCTCACAGGACGGGTACCAAGAGACCCAGTACTTC	CAISQDGYQETQYF
TRBV28	TRBD1	TRBJ1-2	NA	TGTGCCAGCAGACTTCAGGGGGCGAGTGGCTACACCTTC	CASRLQGASGYTF
TRBV13	TRBD1	TRBJ2-7	NA	TGTGCCAGCAGTCGACAGGACAGGAGCCCCTACGAGCAGTACTTC	CASSRQDRSPYEQYF
TRBV19	TRBD2	TRBJ2-7	once	TGTGCCAGCTCTGGGAGCGGGGGGGCCTTTTACGAGCAGTACTTC	CASSGSGGAFYEQYF
TRBV9	NA	TRBJ2-5	NA	TGTGCCAGCAGCGGGACAGCGTACCAAGAGACCCAGTACTTC	CASSGTAYQETQYF